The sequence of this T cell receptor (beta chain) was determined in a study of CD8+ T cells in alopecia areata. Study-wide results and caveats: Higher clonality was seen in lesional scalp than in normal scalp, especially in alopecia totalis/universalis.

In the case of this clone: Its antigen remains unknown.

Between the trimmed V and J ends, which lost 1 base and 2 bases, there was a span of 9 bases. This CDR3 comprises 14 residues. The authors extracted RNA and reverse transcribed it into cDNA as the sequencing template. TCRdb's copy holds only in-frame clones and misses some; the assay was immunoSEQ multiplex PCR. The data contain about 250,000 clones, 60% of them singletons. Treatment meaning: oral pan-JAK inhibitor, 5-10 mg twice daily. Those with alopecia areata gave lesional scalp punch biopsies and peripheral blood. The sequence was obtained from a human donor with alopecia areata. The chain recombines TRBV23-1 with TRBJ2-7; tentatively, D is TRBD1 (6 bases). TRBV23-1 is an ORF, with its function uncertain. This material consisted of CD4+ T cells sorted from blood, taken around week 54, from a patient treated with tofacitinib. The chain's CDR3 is CASSQCQGTYEQYF. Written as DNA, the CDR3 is TGCGCCAGCAGTCAATGCCAGGGGACCTACGAGCAGTACTTC.